These 16 T cell receptor beta chains came from one sample sequenced in a study of response to subunit inactivated influenza vaccine. TCRdb re-called the RT-PCR reads through MiXCR, storing one row per CDR3 protein. The sample shows roughly 540,000 distinct CDR3 sequences, approximately 24% of them seen only once. The sample also formed part of further work on T cells expressing NK-cell markers. From that study: Libraries used 5'RACE template switching adding universal primer site and UMIs.

The material sequenced was CD4+ T cells sorted from PBMCs, taken about 13 days after vaccination. These receptor sequences come from a man aged 50 to 60 who received an inactivated influenza vaccine.

This clonotype has just a few counts. This sequence joins TRBV7-2 and TRBJ2-7; 7 nucleotides match TRBD2. The CDR3 totals 15 residues. CDR1 is SGHTA and CDR2 is FQGNSA in the germline V gene. Trimming removed 1 base from V and 7 bases from J; junction bases left unmatched: 10. The CDR3 sequence is CASSLVGGGPGEQYF. The CDR3 coding sequence is TGTGCCAGCAGCTTAGTTGGGGGAGGGCCGGGAGAGCAGTACTTC. The entire variable domain, with the rest obtained from reference TRBV7-2 and TRBJ2-7, is as follows: GAGVSQSPSNKVTEKGKDVELRCDPISGHTALYWYRQSLGQGLEFLIYFQGNSAPDKSGLPSDRFSAERTGGSVSTLTIQRTQQEDSAVYLCASSLVGGGPGEQYFGPGTRLTVT.

This chain joins TRBV19 and TRBJ1-1; 7 bases match TRBD1. V dropped 6 bases and J dropped 1; count of bases not matched to a gene: 5. From germline, CDR1 is LNHDA and CDR2 SQIVND (reference sequence). This CDR3 has 14 residues. CDR3 sequence: CASRRDRANTEAFF. The CDR3 bases are TGTGCCAGTAGGAGAGACAGGGCGAACACTGAAGCTTTCTTT.

The V gene is TRBV11-2, the J gene TRBJ2-5, with 8 bases identical to TRBD1. The V and J ends lost 2 bases and 3 bases, in that order; junction bases with no gene match: 5. CDR3 length equals 15 residues. Germline V gives CDR1 SGHAT, CDR2 FQNNGV. The CDR3: CASSLTWTGKETQYF. Written as DNA, the CDR3 is TGTGCCAGCAGCTTAACTTGGACAGGGAAAGAGACCCAGTACTTC.

This clonotype turned up a few times. The chain combines TRBV5-1 with TRBJ2-1; D tentatively fits TRBD1 or TRBD2 (6 bases each). V lost 0 bases and J 0 bases, leaving 10 bases between the germline ends. CDR3 length equals 16 residues. Germline CDR1 is SGHRS and CDR2 is YFSETQ. In nucleotides, the CDR3 is TGCGCCAGCAGCTTGGGGGGGGCAGACTCCTACAATGAGCAGTTCTTC. Amino acids: CASSLGGADSYNEQFF.

This clonotype was seen a handful of times. This chain connects TRBV5-1 to TRBJ1-2; no clear D. Germline lookup yields CDR1 SGHRS and CDR2 YFSETQ. The CDR3 sequence is 11 residues long. V was pared by 4 bases and J by 13 bases, with 14 bases between. As DNA, the CDR3 is TGCGCCAGCAGCACCGGACTGGGTATCACCTTC. Its protein product is CASSTGLGITF.

This clonotype was seen a few times. The CDR3 DNA sequence: TGTGCCAGCAGCTTCGGGCTAGCGGAAGAGACCCAGTACTTC. The encoded protein is CASSFGLAEETQYF. This rearrangement joins TRBV7-8 to TRBJ2-5, with 7 bases identical to TRBD2. Trimming at V came to 3 bases and at J to 3 bases, leaving 4 bases not matched to a gene. Germline V lookup: CDR1 SGHVS, CDR2 FQNEAQ. The CDR3 extends over 14 amino acids.

This clonotype showed up just a few times. The chain combines TRBV7-2 with TRBJ1-3; D not certain. Per germline, CDR1 SGHTA and CDR2 FQGNSA. Trimming stripped 1 base from V and 0 bases from J, with 10 bases between. The CDR3 is 16 residues long. CDR3 nucleotides: TGTGCCAGCAGCTTAGTTAGGCTTTCCTCTGGAAACACCATATATTTT. Translation: CASSLVRLSSGNTIYF.

This clonotype came up once. The chain employs TRBV4-2 and TRBJ2-7; 7 bases map to TRBD1. V was pared by 0 bases and J by 2 bases, with 4 bases of the junction left unmatched. The CDR3 runs to 15 residues. CDR1 and CDR2 (germline): LGHNA, YNFKEQ. Here the CDR3 reads CASSQDLQGPYEQYF. CDR3 in DNA: TGTGCCAGCAGCCAAGACTTACAGGGGCCCTACGAGCAGTACTTC.

The table lists this clonotype with a few counts. J is TRBJ2-7 and V is TRBV20-1, with 7 bases matching TRBD2. The length of the CDR3 is 13 residues. Germline V lookup: CDR1 DFQATT, CDR2 SNEGSKA (reference sequence). With V trimmed by 3 bases and J by 2 bases, 4 bases remained unmatched. The CDR3 nucleotides are TGCAGTGCTAGGACTAGCTTGGCCTACGAGCAGTACTTC. It yields the protein CSARTSLAYEQYF.

The chain joins TRBV20-1 to TRBJ2-1; perhaps TRBD2 as D (6 bases). V was shortened by 2 bases and J by 7 bases, with 15 bases between the two germline ends. The V gene's germline CDR1 is DFQATT and CDR2 SNEGSKA (reference sequence). The CDR3 is made up of 14 amino acids. CDR3 loop: CSARRIGAGNEQFF. The CDR3 DNA sequence: TGCAGTGCTAGACGTATCGGGGCGGGGAATGAGCAGTTCTTC.

This chain joins TRBV25-1 and TRBJ2-1, with D maybe TRBD2 (6 bases). In germline, CDR1 is MGHDK, CDR2 SYGVNS. V lost 7 bases and J 1 base, leaving 11 bases between the germline ends. This CDR3 is 14 amino acids long. The CDR3 coding sequence is TGTGCCAGCATGGGGCGGGGATCCTACAATGAGCAGTTCTTC. Its translation: CASMGRGSYNEQFF.

The V and J genes are TRBV24-1 and TRBJ2-1, with 14 bases aligning to TRBD2. V dropped 3 bases and J dropped 5; count of bases not matched to a gene: 8. Germline-derived CDR1 and CDR2 are KGHDR and SFDVKD. The CDR3 has 18 amino acids. Here the CDR3 DNA reads TGTGCCACCAGTGATCCCGGGACTAGCGGGAGAATCCACAATGAGCAGTTCTTC. Protein sequence: CATSDPGTSGRIHNEQFF.

The rearrangement joins TRBV20-1 to TRBJ2-1; tentatively, D is TRBD1 (5 bases). The CDR3 has 13 residues. Trimming took off 2 bases at V and 6 bases at J, with 11 bases between the two ends. CDR1 is DFQATT, CDR2 SNEGSKA, per germline (reference sequence). The CDR3 nucleotides are TGCAGTGCTAGAATAGGGGCCCTCAATGAGCAGTTCTTC. Its protein product is CSARIGALNEQFF.

Only a few counts were recorded for this clonotype. The chain joins TRBV5-5 to TRBJ2-2, with 13 bases aligning to TRBD2. The V gene end was trimmed by 3 bases and the J gene end by 4 bases; junction bases not matched to a gene: 3. The CDR3 has 16 residues. Germline CDR1 reads SGHKS; CDR2 reads YYEKEE (reference sequence). The CDR3 DNA follows: TGTGCCAGCAGCTGGGGGACTAGCGGGGTCACCGGGGAGCTGTTTTTT. Protein product: CASSWGTSGVTGELFF.

The chain couples TRBV7-9 to TRBJ2-3, with D possibly matching TRBD1 (5 bases). Trimming shortened V by 3 bases and J by 0 bases, and 13 bases separated the two germline ends. Per germline, CDR1 SEHNR and CDR2 FQNEAQ (reference sequence). This CDR3 has 16 amino acids. The CDR3 is CASSFTRAGSTDTQYF. In nucleotides, the CDR3 is TGTGCCAGCAGCTTCACACGCGCAGGGAGCACAGATACGCAGTATTTT.

This clonotype was counted once. This chain connects TRBV6-5 to TRBJ2-1; no clear D. Germline V gene sequence: CDR1 MNHEY, CDR2 SVGAGI. V lost 0 bases and J 9 bases, leaving 9 bases between the germline ends. This CDR3 comprises 13 residues. DNA of the CDR3: TGTGCCAGCAGTTACTCGCTGGGTGGTGAGCAGTTCTTC. It codes for CASSYSLGGEQFF.